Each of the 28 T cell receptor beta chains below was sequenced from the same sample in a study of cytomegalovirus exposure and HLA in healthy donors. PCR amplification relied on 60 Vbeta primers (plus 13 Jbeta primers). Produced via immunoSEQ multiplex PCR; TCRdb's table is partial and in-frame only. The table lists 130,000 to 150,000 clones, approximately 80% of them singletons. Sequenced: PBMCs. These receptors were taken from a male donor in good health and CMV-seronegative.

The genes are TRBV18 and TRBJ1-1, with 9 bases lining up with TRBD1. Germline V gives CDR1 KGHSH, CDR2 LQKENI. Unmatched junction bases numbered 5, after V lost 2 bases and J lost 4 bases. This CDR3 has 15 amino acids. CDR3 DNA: TGTGCCAGCTCACCAACAGGGGGCTTAGTCACTGAAGCTTTCTTT. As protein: CASSPTGGLVTEAFF.

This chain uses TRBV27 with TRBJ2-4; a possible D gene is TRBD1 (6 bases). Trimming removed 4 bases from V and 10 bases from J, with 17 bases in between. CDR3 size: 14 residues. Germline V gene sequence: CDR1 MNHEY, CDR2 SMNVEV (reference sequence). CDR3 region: CASSSTPQGSIQYF. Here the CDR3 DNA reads TGTGCCAGCAGTTCAACCCCACAGGGTTCGATTCAGTACTTC.

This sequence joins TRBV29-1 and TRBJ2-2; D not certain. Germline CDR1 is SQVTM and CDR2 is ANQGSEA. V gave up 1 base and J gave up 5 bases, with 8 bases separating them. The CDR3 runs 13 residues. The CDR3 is CSVEVWQTGELFF. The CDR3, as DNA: TGCAGCGTTGAAGTCTGGCAAACCGGGGAGCTGTTTTTT.

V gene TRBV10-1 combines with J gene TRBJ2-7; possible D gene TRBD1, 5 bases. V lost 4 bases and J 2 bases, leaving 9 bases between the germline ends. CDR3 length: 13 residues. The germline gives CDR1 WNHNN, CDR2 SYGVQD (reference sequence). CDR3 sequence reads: CASSVKGPYEQYF. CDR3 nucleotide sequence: TGCGCCAGCAGTGTAAAGGGGCCCTACGAGCAGTACTTC.

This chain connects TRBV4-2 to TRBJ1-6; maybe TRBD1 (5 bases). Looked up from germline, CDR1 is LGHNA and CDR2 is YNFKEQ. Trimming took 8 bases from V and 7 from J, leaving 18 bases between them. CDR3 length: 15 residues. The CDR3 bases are TGTGCCAGCGATGATGTAGGGCAGGGAAATTCACCCCTCCACTTT. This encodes CASDDVGQGNSPLHF.

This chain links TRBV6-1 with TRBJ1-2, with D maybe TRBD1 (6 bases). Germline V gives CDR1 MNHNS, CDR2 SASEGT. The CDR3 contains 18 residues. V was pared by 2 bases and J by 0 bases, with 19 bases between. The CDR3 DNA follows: TGTGCCAGCAGTGAATTTGTGGACAGCCTCTACGCTAACTATGGCTACACCTTC. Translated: CASSEFVDSLYANYGYTF.

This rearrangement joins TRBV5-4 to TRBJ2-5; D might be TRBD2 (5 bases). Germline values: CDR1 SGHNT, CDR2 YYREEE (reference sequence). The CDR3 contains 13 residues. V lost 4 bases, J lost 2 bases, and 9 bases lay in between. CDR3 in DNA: TGTGCCAGCAGCCTAGGACTTCAAGAGACCCAGTACTTC. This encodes CASSLGLQETQYF.

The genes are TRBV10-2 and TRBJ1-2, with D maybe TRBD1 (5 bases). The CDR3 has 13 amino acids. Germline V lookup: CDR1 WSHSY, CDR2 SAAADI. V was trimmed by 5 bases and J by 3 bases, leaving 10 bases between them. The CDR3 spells CASSQGSDYGYTF. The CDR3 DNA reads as TGCGCCAGCAGTCAGGGTTCTGACTATGGCTACACCTTC.

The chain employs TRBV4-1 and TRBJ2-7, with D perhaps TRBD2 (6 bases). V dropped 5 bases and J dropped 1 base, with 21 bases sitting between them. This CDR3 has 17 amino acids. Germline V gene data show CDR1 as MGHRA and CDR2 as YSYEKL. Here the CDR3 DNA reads TGCGCCAGCAGCTTCGGGGCTGCTATGGGAGGTTCCTACGAGCAGTACTTC. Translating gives CASSFGAAMGGSYEQYF.

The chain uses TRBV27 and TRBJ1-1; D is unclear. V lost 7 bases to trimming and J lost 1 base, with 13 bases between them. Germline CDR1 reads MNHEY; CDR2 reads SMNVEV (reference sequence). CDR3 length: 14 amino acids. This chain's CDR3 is CASNPTYENTEAFF. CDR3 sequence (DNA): TGTGCCAGCAACCCCACTTATGAGAACACTGAAGCTTTCTTT.

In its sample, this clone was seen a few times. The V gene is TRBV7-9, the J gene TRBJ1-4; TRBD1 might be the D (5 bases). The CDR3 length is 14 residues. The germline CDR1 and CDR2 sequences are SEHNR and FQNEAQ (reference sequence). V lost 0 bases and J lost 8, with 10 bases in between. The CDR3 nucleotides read TGTGCCAGCAGCTTAGCAGGGGAAAGGGAAAAACTGTTTTTT. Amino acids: CASSLAGEREKLFF.

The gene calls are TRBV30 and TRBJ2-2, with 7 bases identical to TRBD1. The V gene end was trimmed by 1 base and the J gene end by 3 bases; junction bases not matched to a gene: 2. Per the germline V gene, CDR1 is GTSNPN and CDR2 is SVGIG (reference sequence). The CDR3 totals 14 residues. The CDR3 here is CAWSAGTDTGELFF. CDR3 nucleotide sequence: TGTGCCTGGAGTGCCGGGACAGACACCGGGGAGCTGTTTTTT.

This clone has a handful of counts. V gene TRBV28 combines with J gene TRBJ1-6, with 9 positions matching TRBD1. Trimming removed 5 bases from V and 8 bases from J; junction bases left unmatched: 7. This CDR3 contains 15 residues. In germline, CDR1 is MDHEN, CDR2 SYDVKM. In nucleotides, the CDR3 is TGTGCCAGCAGTGACCGGGACAGGGAGGATTCACCCCTCCACTTT. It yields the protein CASSDRDREDSPLHF.

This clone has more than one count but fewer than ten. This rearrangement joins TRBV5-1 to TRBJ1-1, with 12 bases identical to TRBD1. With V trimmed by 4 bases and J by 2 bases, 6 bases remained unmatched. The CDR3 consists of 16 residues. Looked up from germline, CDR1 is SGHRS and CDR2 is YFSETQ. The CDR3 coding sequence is TGCGCCAGCAGCAGAGGGACAGGGGGCGTTAACACTGAAGCTTTCTTT. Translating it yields CASSRGTGGVNTEAFF.

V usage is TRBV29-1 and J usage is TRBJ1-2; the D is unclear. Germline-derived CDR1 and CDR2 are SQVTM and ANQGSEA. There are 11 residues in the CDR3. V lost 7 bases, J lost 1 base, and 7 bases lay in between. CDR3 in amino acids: CSARLNYGYTF. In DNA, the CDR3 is TGCAGCGCTCGTCTTAACTATGGCTACACCTTC. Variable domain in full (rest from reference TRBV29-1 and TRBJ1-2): SAVISQKPSRDICQRGTSLTIQCQVDSQVTMMFWYRQQPGQSLTLIATANQGSEATYESGFVIDKFPISRPNLTFSTLTVSNMSPEDSSIYLCSARLNYGYTFGSGTRLTVV.

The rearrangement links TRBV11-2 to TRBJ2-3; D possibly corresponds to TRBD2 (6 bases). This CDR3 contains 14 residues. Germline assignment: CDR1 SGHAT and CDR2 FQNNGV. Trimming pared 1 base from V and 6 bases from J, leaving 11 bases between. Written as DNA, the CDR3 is TGTGCCAGCAGCTTAGGACTAGGAGTGGATACGCAGTATTTT. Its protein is CASSLGLGVDTQYF. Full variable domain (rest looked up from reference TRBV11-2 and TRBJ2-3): EAGVAQSPRYKIIEKRQSVAFWCNPISGHATLYWYQQILGQGPKLLIQFQNNGVVDDSQLPKDRFSAERLKGVDSTLKIQPAKLEDSAVYLCASSLGLGVDTQYFGPGTRLTVL.

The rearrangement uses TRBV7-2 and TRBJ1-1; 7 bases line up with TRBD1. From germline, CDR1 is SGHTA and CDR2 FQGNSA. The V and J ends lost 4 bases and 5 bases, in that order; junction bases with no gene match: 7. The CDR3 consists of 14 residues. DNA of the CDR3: TGTGCCAGCAGCTACACTACAGGGGAAACTGAAGCTTTCTTT. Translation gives CASSYTTGETEAFF. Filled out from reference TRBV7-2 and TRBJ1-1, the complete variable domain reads GAGVSQSPSNKVTEKGKDVELRCDPISGHTALYWYRQSLGQGLEFLIYFQGNSAPDKSGLPSDRFSAERTGGSVSTLTIQRTQQEDSAVYLCASSYTTGETEAFFGQGTRLTVV.

The DNA of the CDR3 is TGTGCCAGCAGCTTGCTGAGTGGGGGGAGGGATACGCAGTATTTT. Its translation: CASSLLSGGRDTQYF. This sequence joins TRBV5-6 and TRBJ2-3, with a weak D call TRBD2 (6 bases). CDR3 length: 15 residues. V was cut by 1 base and J by 6 bases, with 15 bases left in between. CDR1 and CDR2 from the germline V gene are SGHDT and YYEEEE.

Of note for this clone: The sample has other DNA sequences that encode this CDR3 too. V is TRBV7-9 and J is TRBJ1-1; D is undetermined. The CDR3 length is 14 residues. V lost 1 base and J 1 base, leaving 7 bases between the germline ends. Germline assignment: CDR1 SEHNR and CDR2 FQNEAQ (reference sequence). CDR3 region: CASSLGSGNTEAFF. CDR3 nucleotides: TGTGCCAGCAGCTTAGGGTCCGGGAACACTGAAGCTTTCTTT.

For the CDR3, the DNA is TGCGCCAGCAGCTTAAACCGGGACAGCGACTACGAGCAGTACTTC. As protein: CASSLNRDSDYEQYF. V and J are TRBV4-3 and TRBJ2-7, with 7 bases identical to TRBD1. V shed 5 bases and J 3 bases; nucleotides not matched to a gene: 10. This CDR3 comprises 15 residues. CDR1 and CDR2 (germline): LGHNA, YSLEER.

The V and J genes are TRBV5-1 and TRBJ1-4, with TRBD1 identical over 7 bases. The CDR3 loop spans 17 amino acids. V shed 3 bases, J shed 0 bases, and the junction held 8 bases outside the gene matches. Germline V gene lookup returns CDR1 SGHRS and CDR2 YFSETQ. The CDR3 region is CASSSLGRGTTNEKLFF. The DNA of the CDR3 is TGCGCCAGCAGCTCTCTAGGCAGGGGGACAACTAATGAAAAACTGTTTTTT. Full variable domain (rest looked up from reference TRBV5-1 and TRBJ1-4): KAGVTQTPRYLIKTRGQQVTLSCSPISGHRSVSWYQQTPGQGLQFLFEYFSETQRNKGNFPGRFSGRQFSNSRSEMNVSTLELGDSALYLCASSSLGRGTTNEKLFFGSGTQLSVL.

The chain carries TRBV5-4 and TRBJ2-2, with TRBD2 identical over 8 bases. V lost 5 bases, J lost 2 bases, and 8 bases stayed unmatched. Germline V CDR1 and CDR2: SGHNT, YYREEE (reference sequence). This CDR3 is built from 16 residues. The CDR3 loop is CASSISGGRNTGELFF. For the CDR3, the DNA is TGTGCCAGCAGTATAAGCGGGGGTCGAAACACCGGGGAGCTGTTTTTT.

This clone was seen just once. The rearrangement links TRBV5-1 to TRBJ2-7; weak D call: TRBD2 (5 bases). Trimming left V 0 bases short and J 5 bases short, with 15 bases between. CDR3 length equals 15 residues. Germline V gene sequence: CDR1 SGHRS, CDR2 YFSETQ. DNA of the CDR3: TGCGCCAGCAGCTTGGCTTCCTTTAGAGCGGACGAGCAGTACTTC. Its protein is CASSLASFRADEQYF. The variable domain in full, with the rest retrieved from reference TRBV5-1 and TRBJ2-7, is KAGVTQTPRYLIKTRGQQVTLSCSPISGHRSVSWYQQTPGQGLQFLFEYFSETQRNKGNFPGRFSGRQFSNSRSEMNVSTLELGDSALYLCASSLASFRADEQYFGPGTRLTVT.

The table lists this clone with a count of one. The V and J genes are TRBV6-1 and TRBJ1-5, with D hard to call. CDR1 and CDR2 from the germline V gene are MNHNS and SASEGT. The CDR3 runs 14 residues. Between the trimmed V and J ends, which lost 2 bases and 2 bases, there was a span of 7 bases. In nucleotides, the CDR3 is TGTGCCAGCAGTGAAAATCGGGGCAATCAGCCCCAGCATTTT. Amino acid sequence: CASSENRGNQPQHF.

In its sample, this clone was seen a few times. CDR3 in amino acids: CASSQGGQRQPQHF. CDR3 DNA: TGCGCCAGCAGCCAAGGAGGACAGAGACAGCCCCAGCATTTT. J is TRBJ1-5 and V is TRBV4-1; D possibly corresponds to TRBD1 (6 bases). Trimming shortened V by 1 base and J by 7 bases, and 11 bases separated the two germline ends. Germline V CDR1 and CDR2: MGHRA, YSYEKL. CDR3 length equals 14 residues.

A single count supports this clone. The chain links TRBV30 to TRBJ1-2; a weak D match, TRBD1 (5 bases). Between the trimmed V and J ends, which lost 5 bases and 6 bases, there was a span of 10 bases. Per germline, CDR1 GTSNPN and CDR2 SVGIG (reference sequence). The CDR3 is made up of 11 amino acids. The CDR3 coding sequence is TGTGCCTGGGGGCTAGGGGATGGCTACACCTTC. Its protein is CAWGLGDGYTF.

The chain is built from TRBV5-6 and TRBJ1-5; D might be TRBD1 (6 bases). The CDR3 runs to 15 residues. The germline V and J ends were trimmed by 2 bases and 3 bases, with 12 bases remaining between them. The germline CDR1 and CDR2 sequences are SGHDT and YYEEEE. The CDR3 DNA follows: TGTGCCAGCAGCTTCGCGGGGGCTATCAATCAGCCCCAGCATTTT. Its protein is CASSFAGAINQPQHF. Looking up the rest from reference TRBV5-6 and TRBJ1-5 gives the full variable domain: DAGVTQSPTHLIKTRGQQVTLRCSPKSGHDTVSWYQQALGQGPQFIFQYYEEEERQRGNFPDRFSGHQFPNYSSELNVNALLLGDSALYLCASSFAGAINQPQHFGDGTRLSIL.

The CDR3 is CASSLAGVGQPQHF. The CDR3 DNA sequence: TGTGCCAGCAGCTTAGCCGGGGTTGGTCAGCCCCAGCATTTT. The chain uses TRBV7-9 and TRBJ1-5; D ambiguous. Germline V gives CDR1 SEHNR, CDR2 FQNEAQ (reference sequence). This CDR3 contains 14 residues. Trimming left V 0 bases short and J 6 bases short, with 9 bases between.